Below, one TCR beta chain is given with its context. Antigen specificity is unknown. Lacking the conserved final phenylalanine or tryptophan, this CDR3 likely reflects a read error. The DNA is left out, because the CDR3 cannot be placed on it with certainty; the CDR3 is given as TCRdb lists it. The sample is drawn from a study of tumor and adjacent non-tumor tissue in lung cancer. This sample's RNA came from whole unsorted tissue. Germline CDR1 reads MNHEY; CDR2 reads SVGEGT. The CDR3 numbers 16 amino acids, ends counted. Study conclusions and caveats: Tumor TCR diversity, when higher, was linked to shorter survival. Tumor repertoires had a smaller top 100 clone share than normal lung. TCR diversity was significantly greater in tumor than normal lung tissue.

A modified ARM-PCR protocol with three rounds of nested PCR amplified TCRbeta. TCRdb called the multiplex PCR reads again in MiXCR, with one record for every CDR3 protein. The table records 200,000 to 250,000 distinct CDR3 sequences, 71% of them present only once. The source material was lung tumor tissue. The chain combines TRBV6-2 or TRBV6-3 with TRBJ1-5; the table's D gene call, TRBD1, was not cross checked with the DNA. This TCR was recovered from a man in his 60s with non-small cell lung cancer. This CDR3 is CASRLPGTEKGQPRHV.